These 30 T cell receptor beta chains came from one sample sequenced in a study of blood T cell repertoires in COVID-19. The table came from immunoSEQ multiplex PCR; TCRdb's copy has only in-frame clones and leaves some out. The sample lists under 100,000 clones; approximately 91% were seen once. Sequenced input: peripheral blood. These TCRs come from a woman aged 70-85 years with acute or convalescent COVID-19.

This sequence joins TRBV3-1 (or the pseudogene TRBV3-2) and TRBJ2-5; no clear D gene. The CDR3 has 12 residues. Germline V gene data show CDR1 as LGHDT and CDR2 as YNNKEL (reference sequence). With 2 bases removed from V and 7 bases from J, the gap between germline ends came to 8 bases. DNA of the CDR3: TGTGCCAGCAGCCAACTCCACGGGACCCAGTACTTC. Its protein is CASSQLHGTQYF.

This clone came up a few times. This sequence joins TRBV20-1 and TRBJ1-5; D gene unclear. Trimming pared 3 bases from V and 9 bases from J, leaving 18 bases between. The CDR3 is made up of 14 amino acids. The germline gives CDR1 DFQATT, CDR2 SNEGSKA (reference sequence). Written as DNA, the CDR3 is TGCAGTGCTAGTACGGTGATAGAAGCTAGGCCCCAGCATTTT. Translated, it gives CSASTVIEARPQHF.

In DNA form, the CDR3 reads TGTGCCACCAGCAGAGAGGTAGGGACAGCAATGAACACTGAAGCTTTCTTT. Amino acid sequence: CATSREVGTAMNTEAFF. This chain uses TRBV15 with TRBJ1-1, with 7 bases matching TRBD1. Germline lookup yields CDR1 LNHNV and CDR2 YYDKDF (reference sequence). The CDR3 spans 17 residues. V was clipped by 0 bases and J by 0 bases; unmatched bases: 7.

The chain carries TRBV28 and TRBJ2-3; the D gene is possibly TRBD2 (5 bases). Per the germline V gene, CDR1 is MDHEN and CDR2 is SYDVKM. This CDR3 region has 14 residues. Between the trimmed V and J ends, which lost 5 bases and 9 bases, there was a span of 18 bases. Written as DNA, the CDR3 is TGTGCCAGCAGTATACTAGTGCCGAGGGTCACGCAGTATTTT. Encoded protein: CASSILVPRVTQYF.

V and J are TRBV18 and TRBJ2-3; perhaps TRBD1 as D (6 bases). Trimming removed 3 bases from V and 1 base from J, with 17 bases in between. CDR1 is KGHSH and CDR2 is LQKENI in the germline V gene. This CDR3 has 17 residues. The CDR3 DNA follows: TGTGCCAGCTCACCGTTACCTGGGGGCAGCGGCACAGATACGCAGTATTTT. It encodes CASSPLPGGSGTDTQYF.

The chain employs TRBV2 and TRBJ1-5, with unresolved D. Per the germline V gene, CDR1 is SNHLY and CDR2 is FYNNEI. The CDR3 has 12 amino acids. V dropped 5 bases and J dropped 6 bases, with 8 bases sitting between them. As DNA, the CDR3 is TGTGCCAGCAGTCGTAGTAGTCAGCCCCAGCATTTT. Protein product: CASSRSSQPQHF.

The V gene is TRBV10-3, the J gene TRBJ2-3; TRBD2 aligns across 9 bases. The CDR3 runs 14 residues. V lost 10 bases and J lost 6; bases outside the gene matches: 11. From germline, CDR1 is ENHRY and CDR2 SYGVKD. CDR3 coding DNA: TGTGCCACCGGACGGCGGGGGGGAGAGGATACGCAGTATTTT. Its protein is CATGRRGGEDTQYF.

The V gene is TRBV5-1, the J gene TRBJ2-5, with 7 positions matching TRBD1. J lost 3 bases, V lost 4 bases, and 9 bases had no gene match. The CDR3 extends over 15 amino acids. In germline, CDR1 is SGHRS, CDR2 YFSETQ. The CDR3: CASSATPGTEETQYF. The DNA of the CDR3 is TGCGCCAGCAGCGCAACCCCCGGGACAGAAGAGACCCAGTACTTC.

About this clone itself: The junction differs from germline at one of its ends, possibly a read error. This chain uses TRBV7-7 with TRBJ1-4, with D maybe TRBD1 (6 bases). CDR3 length equals 16 residues. The germline gives CDR1 SSHAT, CDR2 FNYEAQ (reference sequence). The CDR3 region is CASSWYRDSTNEKLFF. In nucleotides, the CDR3 is TGTGCTAGCAGCTGGTACAGGGATTCAACTAATGAAAAACTGTTTTTT. Full variable domain (rest looked up from reference TRBV7-7 and TRBJ1-4): GAGVSQSPRYKVTKRGQDVTLRCDPISSHATLYWYQQALGQGPEFLTYFNYEAQPDKSGLPSDRFSAERPEGSISTLTIQRTEQRDSAMYRCASSWYRDSTNEKLFFGSGTQLSVL.

The V and J genes are TRBV6-6 and TRBJ1-5; TRBD1 matches at 7 bases. Losses at the gene ends were 7 bases for V and 5 bases for J; bases not matched to a gene: 8. CDR3 length: 14 amino acids. The germline CDR1 and CDR2 sequences are MNHNY and SVGAGI (reference sequence). CDR3 loop: CASKDRVGDQPQHF. CDR3 DNA: TGTGCCAGCAAAGACAGGGTCGGGGATCAGCCCCAGCATTTT.

The rearrangement joins TRBV6-4 to TRBJ2-3, with 9 positions matching TRBD2. Germline loops: CDR1 MRHNA, CDR2 SNTAGT. The length of the CDR3 is 14 residues. J lost 4 bases, V lost 5 bases, and 4 bases had no gene match. The CDR3 loop is CASSTAGGSDTQYF. CDR3 in DNA: TGTGCCAGCAGTACAGCGGGGGGTTCAGATACGCAGTATTTT.

V is TRBV27 and J is TRBJ2-2; D not resolved. CDR1 is MNHEY and CDR2 is SMNVEV in the germline V gene (reference sequence). Trimming left V 8 bases short and J 0 bases short, with 13 bases between. CDR3 size: 15 residues. In DNA, the CDR3 is TGTGCCAGCTGCCCTCAGAGGACGAACACCGGGGAGCTGTTTTTT. Protein: CASCPQRTNTGELFF.

J is TRBJ1-3 and V is TRBV4-2, with a weak D call TRBD1 (6 bases). The CDR3 consists of 15 residues. The germline V gene has CDR1 LGHNA and CDR2 YNFKEQ. The V and J ends lost 5 bases and 0 bases respectively, with 11 bases between them. In DNA, the CDR3 is TGTGCCAGCAGCTCCCGGACAGCCTCTGGAAACACCATATATTTT. Amino acids: CASSSRTASGNTIYF.

This rearrangement joins TRBV21-1 to TRBJ2-3; the D segment call TRBD1 is taken from the table without a DNA check. TRBV21-1 represents a pseudogene. The CDR3 totals 16 residues. The CDR3 reads CASSKPAGGSTDTQYF. The CDR3 DNA sequence: TGTGCCAGCAGCAAACCAGCAGGGGGAAGCACAGATACGCAGTATTTT.

This clone was seen a single time. The chain links TRBV6-5 to TRBJ1-4; D is unclear. Germline V gene data show CDR1 as MNHEY and CDR2 as SVGAGI. The CDR3 consists of 14 residues. V was clipped by 3 bases and J by 3 bases, with 8 bases between them. The CDR3 reads CASSYGGPNEKLFF. Written as DNA, the CDR3 is TGTGCCAGCAGTTATGGAGGTCCTAATGAAAAACTGTTTTTT.

The V and J genes are TRBV5-1 and TRBJ1-5; 9 nucleotides align to TRBD1. The germline CDR1 and CDR2 sequences are SGHRS and YFSETQ. V lost 2 bases, J lost 5 bases, and 5 bases stayed unmatched. This CDR3 comprises 15 residues. CDR3 sequence (DNA): TGCGCCAGCAGCTTATCAACAGGGGGCCATCAGCCCCAGCATTTT. Residues: CASSLSTGGHQPQHF. Full variable domain (remainder filled in from reference TRBV5-1 and TRBJ1-5): KAGVTQTPRYLIKTRGQQVTLSCSPISGHRSVSWYQQTPGQGLQFLFEYFSETQRNKGNFPGRFSGRQFSNSRSEMNVSTLELGDSALYLCASSLSTGGHQPQHFGDGTRLSIL.

The chain uses TRBV10-3 and TRBJ1-1, with 7 bases lining up with TRBD1. With V trimmed by 6 bases and J by 0 bases, 13 bases remained unmatched. CDR1 is ENHRY, CDR2 SYGVKD, per germline. The CDR3 has 17 residues. This CDR3 reads CAISPLPSGTVNTEAFF. DNA of the CDR3: TGTGCCATCAGCCCGCTCCCATCGGGGACAGTGAACACTGAAGCTTTCTTT.

The chain joins TRBV6-2 or TRBV6-3 to TRBJ2-5, with 11 bases aligning to TRBD2. V gave up 5 bases and J gave up 4 bases; unmatched junction bases: 9. Germline V gene lookup returns CDR1 MNHEY and CDR2 SVGEGT. The CDR3 is 16 amino acids. The CDR3: CASSQDGSGRGETQYF. The CDR3 nucleotides are TGTGCCAGCAGTCAAGACGGTAGCGGGAGGGGAGAGACCCAGTACTTC.

J is TRBJ2-6 and V is TRBV3-1 (or the pseudogene TRBV3-2), with a possible D match to TRBD1 (6 bases). Germline-derived CDR1 and CDR2 are LGHDT and YNNKEL (reference sequence). V lost 6 bases and J 0 bases, leaving 18 bases between the germline ends. This CDR3 spans 18 amino acids. Here the CDR3 reads CASRTMDRLFSGANVLTF. In DNA, the CDR3 is TGTGCCAGCAGGACCATGGACAGATTATTCTCTGGGGCCAACGTCCTGACTTTC.

This clone was counted between two and nine times. This chain connects TRBV27 to TRBJ1-6; no firm D call. This CDR3 comprises 15 residues. Germline loops: CDR1 MNHEY, CDR2 SMNVEV (reference sequence). The ends were cut back, 0 bases at V and 7 bases at J, with 10 bases in the middle. The CDR3 reads CASSLSLKLNSPLHF. In nucleotides, the CDR3 is TGTGCCAGCAGTTTATCGTTGAAACTCAATTCACCCCTCCACTTT.

The CDR3 reads CASSSQGTYGYTF. CDR3 DNA sequence: TGTGCCAGCAGCTCCCAGGGGACCTATGGCTACACCTTC. The chain carries TRBV7-9 and TRBJ1-2; possible D gene TRBD1, 6 bases. The CDR3 runs to 13 residues. Germline CDR1 SEHNR, CDR2 FQNEAQ (reference sequence). V lost 4 bases, J lost 4 bases, and 10 bases lay in between. The entire variable domain, with the rest obtained from reference TRBV7-9 and TRBJ1-2, is as follows: DTGVSQNPRHKITKRGQNVTFRCDPISEHNRLYWYRQTLGQGPEFLTYFQNEAQLEKSRLLSDRFSAERPKGSFSTLEIQRTEQGDSAMYLCASSSQGTYGYTFGSGTRLTVV.

The chain links TRBV28 to TRBJ1-1; unclear D gene. The CDR3 length is 12 residues. With 4 bases removed from V and 4 bases from J, the gap between germline ends came to 7 bases. In germline, CDR1 is MDHEN, CDR2 SYDVKM. The CDR3 region is CASSSSSTEAFF. The CDR3 region has the DNA TGTGCCAGCAGTTCGTCGAGCACTGAAGCTTTCTTT.

The J gene is TRBJ1-5, the V gene TRBV6-6; D uncertain. The CDR3 spans 14 residues. With 5 bases removed from V and 2 bases from J, the gap between germline ends came to 10 bases. CDR1 is MNHNY and CDR2 is SVGAGI in the germline V gene (reference sequence). The CDR3 nucleotides are TGTGCCAGCAGTCAAAGCGGGCGCAATCAGCCCCAGCATTTT. It codes for CASSQSGRNQPQHF.

The chain carries TRBV11-1 and TRBJ1-1; D is undetermined. Germline V gene data show CDR1 as SGHAT and CDR2 as FQDESV (reference sequence). Trimming pared 5 bases from V and 0 bases from J, leaving 13 bases between. The length of the CDR3 is 15 residues. In nucleotides, the CDR3 is TGTGCCAGCAGCCCCCCGCGGGGAGTGAACACTGAAGCTTTCTTT. Translation gives CASSPPRGVNTEAFF.

This clone was counted between two and nine times. V gene TRBV5-1 combines with J gene TRBJ2-2; 12 bases fit TRBD2. Germline CDR1 reads SGHRS; CDR2 reads YFSETQ. The CDR3 totals 19 residues. V trimming: 3 bases; J trimming: 0 bases; junction bases outside the gene matches: 9. Here the CDR3 DNA reads TGCGCCAGCAGCTCAAAGGGACTAGCGGGCGGAACGAACACCGGGGAGCTGTTTTTT. This sequence encodes CASSSKGLAGGTNTGELFF. Together with reference TRBV5-1 and TRBJ2-2, the CDR3 gives the full variable domain: KAGVTQTPRYLIKTRGQQVTLSCSPISGHRSVSWYQQTPGQGLQFLFEYFSETQRNKGNFPGRFSGRQFSNSRSEMNVSTLELGDSALYLCASSSKGLAGGTNTGELFFGEGSRLTVL.

This clone was detected only a few times. The chain employs TRBV19 and TRBJ2-3; weak D call: TRBD2 (6 bases). With 6 bases removed from V and 0 bases from J, the gap between germline ends came to 13 bases. CDR1 LNHDA and CDR2 SQIVND come from the germline V gene (reference sequence). This CDR3 has 15 amino acids. The CDR3 nucleotides read TGTGCCAGTAGCTATGCTGGGACTAGCACAGATACGCAGTATTTT. This encodes CASSYAGTSTDTQYF.

CDR3 nucleotide sequence: TGTGCCAGCAGTCTGACTAGCGGGAGGGCCGGTGAGCAGTTCTTC. Translating gives CASSLTSGRAGEQFF. V gene TRBV6-6 combines with J gene TRBJ2-1; 14 bases are shared with TRBD2. Trimming at V came to 5 bases and at J to 9 bases, leaving 6 bases not matched to a gene. This CDR3 has 15 residues. Germline V CDR1 and CDR2: MNHNY, SVGAGI (reference sequence).

V usage is TRBV7-2 and J usage is TRBJ2-1; D gene ambiguous. Trimming left V 1 base short and J 7 bases short, with 8 bases between. The CDR3 extends over 13 amino acids. Germline V CDR1 and CDR2: SGHTA, FQGNSA. CDR3 DNA sequence: TGTGCCAGCAGCTTAGTTCTCGGGAATGAGCAGTTCTTC. It encodes CASSLVLGNEQFF.

The chain carries TRBV3-1 (or the pseudogene TRBV3-2) and TRBJ2-1; 11 bases align to TRBD2. Germline loops: CDR1 LGHDT, CDR2 YNNKEL (reference sequence). The CDR3 runs to 14 residues. J lost 3 bases, V lost 6 bases, and 1 base had no gene match. Here the CDR3 reads CASSLAGGYNEQFF. In DNA, the CDR3 is TGTGCCAGCAGTCTAGCGGGAGGCTACAATGAGCAGTTCTTC.

V usage is TRBV15 and J usage is TRBJ2-5; D unclear. The germline V and J ends were trimmed by 1 base and 3 bases, with 9 bases remaining between them. CDR1 is LNHNV, CDR2 YYDKDF, per germline (reference sequence). The CDR3 is 14 amino acids. The CDR3 region is CATSRVEAEETQYF. CDR3 DNA sequence: TGTGCCACCAGCAGAGTTGAGGCTGAAGAGACCCAGTACTTC.